This T cell receptor beta chain was recovered during a study of type 1 and type 2 diabetes patients. Looking at the study overall: Participants included type 1 and type 2 diabetes patients plus nondiabetic controls.

The PCR template was genomic DNA. A primer set of 30 forward and 13 reverse primers amplified the CDR3. TCRdb re-called the multiplex PCR reads through MiXCR, storing one row per CDR3 protein. Of 250,000 or so distinct CDR3 sequences in the sample, more than 45% were seen once. The CDR3 is made up of 16 amino acids. In germline, CDR1 is LNHDA, CDR2 SQIVND (reference sequence). V shed 4 bases, J shed 3 bases, and the junction held 7 bases outside the gene matches. Sequenced input: peripheral blood mononuclear cells (PBMCs). The sequence came from a young man with type 2 diabetes. The rearrangement links TRBV19 to TRBJ1-1; 11 bases are shared with TRBD1. In DNA, the CDR3 is TGTGCCAGTAGTAGGGACAGGGGGACTGCGGACACTGAAGCTTTCTTT. Encoded protein: CASSRDRGTADTEAFF.